These 6 T cell receptor beta chains originate from one sample sequenced in a study of T cell repertoires in aging, cancer and after chemotherapy. Amplification of TCR beta used genomic DNA extracted from peripheral blood. Rearranged V-D-J TRB sequences were amplified with a mixed TRB-A/B primer pool. One entry per CDR3 protein, called by TCRdb with MiXCR from the multiplex PCR reads. The table lists about 12,000 distinct CDR3 sequences, less than 25% of them singletons. The sample comprised blood. The origin of the receptors is a human donor in good health.

This clonotype was seen a few times. The chain uses TRBV18 and TRBJ2-7; 8 bases line up with TRBD2. After removal of 6 bases from V and 2 bases from J, the junction contained 9 bases not matched to a gene. The germline CDR1 and CDR2 sequences are KGHSH and LQKENI. The CDR3 is made up of 15 amino acids. CDR3 coding DNA: TGTGCCAGCTCCAACGACCGGGGGGGGACCTACGAGCAGTACTTC. This codes for CASSNDRGGTYEQYF.

This clonotype counts as medium-sized. The V gene is TRBV5-6, the J gene TRBJ1-1; 9 bases fit TRBD1. The CDR3 is made up of 15 amino acids. CDR1 and CDR2 (germline): SGHDT, YYEEEE. V trimming: 4 bases; J trimming: 5 bases; junction bases outside the gene matches: 9. In nucleotides, the CDR3 is TGTGCCAGCAGCGGAGGGACAGGGAGAGGGACTGAAGCTTTCTTT. Translated, it gives CASSGGTGRGTEAFF.

As regards this clonotype: Germline and junction disagree at one end, which may indicate a read error. This sequence joins TRBV5-5 and TRBJ1-2, with TRBD1 identical over 8 bases. From germline, CDR1 is SGHKS and CDR2 YYEKEE (reference sequence). This CDR3 has 16 amino acids. This CDR3 is CASSPPGRTGRDGHTF. DNA of the CDR3: TGTGCCAGCAGCCCCCCGGGGCGGACAGGGAGGGATGGCCACACCTTC.

Only a few counts were recorded for this clonotype. The chain joins TRBV7-9 to TRBJ1-5; a possible D gene is TRBD1 (6 bases). With 3 bases removed from V and 2 bases from J, the gap between germline ends came to 14 bases. The CDR3 contains 16 residues. CDR1 SEHNR and CDR2 FQNEAQ come from the germline V gene (reference sequence). CDR3 coding DNA: TGTGCCAGCAGCTTTGAGGGGGGGCTGGGCAATCAGCCCCAGCATTTT. As protein: CASSFEGGLGNQPQHF.

Remarks on this clonotype: A much larger clone lies a single base off, so this may be a read error. This rearrangement joins TRBV30 to TRBJ1-6; D not certain. Looked up from germline, CDR1 is GTSNPN and CDR2 is SVGIG (reference sequence). The CDR3 is 14 amino acids. The CDR3 here is CAWSGVNDNSLLHF. In nucleotides, the CDR3 is TGTGCCTGGAGTGGGGTGAATGATAATTCACTCCTCCACTTT.

In this sample, this clonotype turned up once. Germline is not matched at one junction end, which may reflect a read error. The chain carries TRBV7-7 and TRBJ2-7, with 13 bases aligning to TRBD2. CDR3 length: 15 residues. Looked up from germline, CDR1 is SSHAT and CDR2 is FNYEAQ (reference sequence). The CDR3 DNA is TGTGCTAGCAGCCAACTAGCGGGGGGGTTATACGAGCAGTACTTC. Its protein product is CASSQLAGGLYEQYF.